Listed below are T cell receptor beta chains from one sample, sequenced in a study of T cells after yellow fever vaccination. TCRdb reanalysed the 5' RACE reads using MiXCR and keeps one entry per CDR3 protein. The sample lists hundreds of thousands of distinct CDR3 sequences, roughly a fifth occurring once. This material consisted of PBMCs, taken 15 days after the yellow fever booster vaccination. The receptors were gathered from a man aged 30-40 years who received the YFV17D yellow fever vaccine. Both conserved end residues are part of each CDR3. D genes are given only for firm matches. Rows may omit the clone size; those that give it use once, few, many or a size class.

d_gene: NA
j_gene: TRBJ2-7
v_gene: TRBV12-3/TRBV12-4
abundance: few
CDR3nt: TGTGCCAGCAGTCCCCTTAGACAGGGAGGAGAGCAGTACTTC
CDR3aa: CASSPLRQGGEQYF

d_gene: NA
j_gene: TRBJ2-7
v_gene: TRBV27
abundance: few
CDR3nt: TGTGCCAGCAGTTTATCGGCCTACGACCCCTACGAGCAGTACTTC
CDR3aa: CASSLSAYDPYEQYF

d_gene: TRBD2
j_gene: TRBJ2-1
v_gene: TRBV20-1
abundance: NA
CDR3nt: TGCAGTGCTAGAGATAGGGTTCGGCCGGGACTAGCGGGAGTCAATGAGCAGTTCTTC
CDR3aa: CSARDRVRPGLAGVNEQFF

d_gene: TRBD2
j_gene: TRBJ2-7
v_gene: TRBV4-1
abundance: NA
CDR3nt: TGCGCCAGCAGCCAAGAGTTACGAGCGGGGACCTACGAGCAGTACTTC
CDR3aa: CASSQELRAGTYEQYF

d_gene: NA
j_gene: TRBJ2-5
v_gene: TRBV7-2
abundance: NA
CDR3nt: TGTGCCAGCAGCTTAAGGGTCGGGGTCGGGGAGACCCAGTACTTC
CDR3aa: CASSLRVGVGETQYF

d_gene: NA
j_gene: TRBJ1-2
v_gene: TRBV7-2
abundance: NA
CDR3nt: TGTGCCAGCAGCCGAGCGACAACTTATGGCTACACCTTC
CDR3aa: CASSRATTYGYTF

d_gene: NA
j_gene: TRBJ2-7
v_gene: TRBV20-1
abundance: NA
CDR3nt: TGCAGTGCTAGAGATTACGCTGGAACCTCCTCCTACGAGCAGTACTTC
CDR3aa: CSARDYAGTSSYEQYF

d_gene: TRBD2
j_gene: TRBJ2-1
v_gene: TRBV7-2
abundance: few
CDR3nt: TGTGCCAGTACCTCCGGGACTACGAGTGAGCAGTTCTTC
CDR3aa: CASTSGTTSEQFF

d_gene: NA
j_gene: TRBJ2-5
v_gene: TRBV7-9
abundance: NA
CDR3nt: TGTGCCAGCAGCTCGATGACAGCGTACCAAGAGACCCAGTACTTC
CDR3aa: CASSSMTAYQETQYF

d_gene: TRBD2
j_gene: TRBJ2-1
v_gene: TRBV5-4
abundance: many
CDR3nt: TGTGCCAGCAGCTTAGGACTAGCGGGAGGACCCTACAATGAGCAGTTCTTC
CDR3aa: CASSLGLAGGPYNEQFF

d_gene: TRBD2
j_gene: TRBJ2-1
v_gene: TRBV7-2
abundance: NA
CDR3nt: TGTGCCAGCAGCTCCCCTAGGACTAGCGGGAGGGCCTTGGAGCAGTTCTTC
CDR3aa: CASSSPRTSGRALEQFF

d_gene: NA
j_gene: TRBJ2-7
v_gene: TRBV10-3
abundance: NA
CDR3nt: TGTGCCATCAGTGAGGCAGGGACCGAAGCCTACGAGCAGTACTTC
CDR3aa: CAISEAGTEAYEQYF

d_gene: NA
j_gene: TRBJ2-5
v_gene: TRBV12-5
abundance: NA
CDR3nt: TGTGCTAGTGGTTTGGTAGAGACCCAGTACTTC
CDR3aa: CASGLVETQYF

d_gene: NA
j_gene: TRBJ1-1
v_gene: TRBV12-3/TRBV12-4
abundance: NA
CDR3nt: TGTGCCAGCAGTTTACAGTTCCAGAACACTGAAGCTTTCTTT
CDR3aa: CASSLQFQNTEAFF

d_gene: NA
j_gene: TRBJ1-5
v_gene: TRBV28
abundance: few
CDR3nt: TGTGCCAGCACTCCGCCGGGGGGGGTTCAGCCCCAGCATTTT
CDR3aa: CASTPPGGVQPQHF

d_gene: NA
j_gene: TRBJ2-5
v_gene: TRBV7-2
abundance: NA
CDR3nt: TGTGCCAGCAGCCAGGGGCGGGACGGGACCCAGTACTTC
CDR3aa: CASSQGRDGTQYF

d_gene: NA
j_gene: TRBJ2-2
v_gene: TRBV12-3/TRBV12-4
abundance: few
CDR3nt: TGTGCCAGCAGCCGCCTAGAACTAACCGGGGAGCTGTTTTTT
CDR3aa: CASSRLELTGELFF

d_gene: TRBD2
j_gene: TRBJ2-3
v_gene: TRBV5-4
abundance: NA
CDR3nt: TGTGCCAGCAGCTTGTTTGGCCTAGCGGGTGAGGATACGCAGTATTTT
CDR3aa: CASSLFGLAGEDTQYF

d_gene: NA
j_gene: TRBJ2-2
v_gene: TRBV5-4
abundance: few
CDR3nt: TGTGCCAGCAGGCCTCGGGATGGGGAGCTGTTTTTT
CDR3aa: CASRPRDGELFF

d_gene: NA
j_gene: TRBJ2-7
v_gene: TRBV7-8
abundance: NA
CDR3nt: TGTGCCAGCAGCTCAGCAGGGAGGCGGGATACCTACGAGCAGTACTTC
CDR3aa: CASSSAGRRDTYEQYF

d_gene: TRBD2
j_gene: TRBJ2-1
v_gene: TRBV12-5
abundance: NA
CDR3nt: TGTGCTAGTGGTCTTGTAGCGGGAGGGGAGCAGTTCTTC
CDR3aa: CASGLVAGGEQFF

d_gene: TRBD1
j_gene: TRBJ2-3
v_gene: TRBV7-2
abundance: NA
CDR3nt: TGTGCCAGCAGCTTAATCCGAACAGGGGGAGATACGCAGTATTTT
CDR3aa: CASSLIRTGGDTQYF